This TCR beta chain was identified during a study of T cells in lung cancer brain metastases (dated by TCRdb to the late 2010s). Broadly, across the study: Of the approximately 20 patients, approximately 18 had a history of tobacco use, with a median of roughly 41 pack-years. A median interval of roughly 300 days was observed between acquisition of the primary and brain metastasis specimens. A median age at first diagnosis of 45 to 60 years was recorded for the patients, of whom several were male and some 12 were female. Nine tenths of the roughly 20 patients received no interval therapy between primary and metastasis resection. An average DNA integrity number of around 4.1 was found in both primary and metastatic specimens, and no significant difference was detected between sites. The cohort included roughly 20 patients who provided 40 or so specimens, with each patient contributing one primary lung lesion and one brain metastasis. In this study, the TCR beta CDR3 repertoires of fully resected primary non-small cell lung cancers were compared with those of paired brain metastases.

Between roughly 2.24 and 5.5 ug genomic DNA was input per sample, and equal DNA input was given to paired samples. TCR beta libraries were constructed with the immunoSEQ hsTCRbeta Kit, which uses multiplexed V and J gene primers in two PCR steps. Pooled libraries with positive and negative controls were sequenced on an Illumina MiSeq using a 100-cycle paired-end protocol. Per the original workflow: The immunoSEQ vendor processed the raw data into normalized, annotated TCR beta repertoire reports. Richness was defined as the number of unique clones by nucleotide sequence, and the iChao1 and Efron-Thisted estimators were used to extrapolate total richness. To characterize and compare the paired lesions, the analysis used Pielou's evenness, Simpson's index, the proportional abundance of the top-ten clones, and the Morisita overlap index. The immuneACCESS repertoire file appears here via TCRdb, limited to in-frame rearrangements. These files lack a portion of the clones; in checked studies, under half of the deficit traces to unresolved V genes, and the cause of the others is not known. D and trimming were read from the DNA, whereas the V and J calls and clone size are those reported in that table. Within this sample are about 3,200 clones, with about 89% of them counted one time only. Around 2.7% of the sample is in the top ten clones.

Patients underwent resection for synchronous oligometastatic disease or delayed recurrence of a solitary brain metastasis. To avoid including cancers other than NSCLC, any patient with a history of multiple malignancies was excluded. Tumor areas were macrodissected from several deparaffinized around 9.1 um unstained sections under guidance from marked H&E slides. Every specimen was formalin-fixed and paraffin-embedded (FFPE). Genomic DNA was extracted using the AllPrep DNA/RNA FFPE Kit. V is shortened by 2 bases, J by 1 base, and the region joining them spans 9 bases. For CDR1 and CDR2, the germline V gene (reference sequence) lists SGHNT and YYREEE. The CDR3 holds 14 amino acids from the cysteine to the phenylalanine. Only CDR3 DNA remains: 42 bases, in frame from the first base. Broad study findings and their caveats: Most clones were lesion-specific, with limited overlap between paired lesions (mean Morisita index 0.23). Brain metastases had significantly fewer unique productive clones than paired primaries (median approximately 1,500 versus 4,300). The ten most abundant clones made up a significantly larger repertoire fraction in brain metastases than primaries, suggesting clonal expansion. DNA fragmentation in the FFPE samples may have prevented recovery of the complete infiltrating T cell repertoire. The study could not control for the effects of preoperative corticosteroids on T cell infiltration in brain metastases.

With regard to this clone: No antigen is known for it. There are no base qualities to consult, and no much larger clone falls within one base.

The receptor was derived from a man in his 70s with non-small cell lung cancer. Sequences were obtained from tumor tissue from the primary lung tumor. In the paper's terms, the cell subset or site label means: primary lung cancer lesion. Here the chain combines TRBV5-4 and TRBJ1-1, with no reliable assignment of the D segment. The CDR3 region: CASSFRAGNTEAFF. The DNA reads as follows: TGTGCCAGCAGCTTTAGGGCAGGGAACACTGAAGCTTTCTTT. When the CDR3 is completed using the reference TRBV5-4 and TRBJ1-1 genes on either side, the full variable domain is ETGVTQSPTHLIKTRGQQVTLRCSSQSGHNTVSWYQQALGQGPQFIFQYYREEENGRGNFPPRFSGLQFPNYSSELNVNALELDDSALYLCASSFRAGNTEAFFGQGTRLTVV.